The T cell receptor beta chain under discussion was sequenced for a study of blood T cell repertoires in COVID-19. Whole-study context: Both acute and convalescent COVID-19 samples were obtained from the United States, Italy and Spain.

The V gene's germline CDR1 is MNHEY and CDR2 SVGAGI. Trimming shortened V by 8 bases and J by 0 bases, and 17 bases separated the two germline ends. This CDR3 spans 15 amino acids. The data were produced by immunoSEQ multiplex PCR, yet TCRdb's version contains in-frame clones alone and is incomplete. The sample consists of under 200,000 clones, 76% of them appearing once. The sequence was obtained from a woman older than 75 with acute or convalescent COVID-19. Sequencing was carried out using peripheral blood. The chain recombines TRBV6-5 with TRBJ2-7, with D possibly being TRBD1 (5 bases). As DNA, the CDR3 is TGTGCCAGCCATACAGGAGCGCCTAACTCCTACGAGCAGTACTTC. Translated, it gives CASHTGAPNSYEQYF.